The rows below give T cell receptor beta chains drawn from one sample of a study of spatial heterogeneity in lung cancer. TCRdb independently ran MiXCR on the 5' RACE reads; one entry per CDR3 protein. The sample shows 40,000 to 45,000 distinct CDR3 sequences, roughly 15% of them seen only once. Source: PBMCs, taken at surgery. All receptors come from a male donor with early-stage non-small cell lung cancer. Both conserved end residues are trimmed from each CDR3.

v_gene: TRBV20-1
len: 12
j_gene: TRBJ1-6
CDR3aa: SAREQEGNSPLH

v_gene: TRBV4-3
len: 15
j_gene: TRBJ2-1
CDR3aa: ASSQDLSGPVSDEQF

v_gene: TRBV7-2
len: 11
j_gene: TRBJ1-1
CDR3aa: ASSHAPNTEAF

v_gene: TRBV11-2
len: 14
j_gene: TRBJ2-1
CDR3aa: ASSTIRDSSYNEQF

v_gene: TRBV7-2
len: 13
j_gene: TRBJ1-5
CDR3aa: VSSGQTGGSEPQH

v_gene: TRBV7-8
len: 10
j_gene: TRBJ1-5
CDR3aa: ASSSEDQPQH

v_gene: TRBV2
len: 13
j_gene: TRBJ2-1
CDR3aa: ASSWSDSRGFEQF

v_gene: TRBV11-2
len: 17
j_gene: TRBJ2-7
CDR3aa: ASSPLNRGRDRSGYEQY

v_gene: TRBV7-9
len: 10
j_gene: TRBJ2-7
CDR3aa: ASSKQGYEQY

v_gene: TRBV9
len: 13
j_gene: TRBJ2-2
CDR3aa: ASSVVSRDTGELF

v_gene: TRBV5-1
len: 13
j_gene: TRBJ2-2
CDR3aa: ASSPIEGRGGELF

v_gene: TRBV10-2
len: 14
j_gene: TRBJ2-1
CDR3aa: ASSENSGRGRNEQF

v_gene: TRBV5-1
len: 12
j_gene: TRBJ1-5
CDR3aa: ASSPGQGSQPQH

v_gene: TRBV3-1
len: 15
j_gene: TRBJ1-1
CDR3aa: ASSLLATGSWNTEAF

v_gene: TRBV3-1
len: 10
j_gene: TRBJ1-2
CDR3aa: ASSQATSGYT

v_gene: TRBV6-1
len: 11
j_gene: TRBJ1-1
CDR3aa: ASSGRGFTEAF

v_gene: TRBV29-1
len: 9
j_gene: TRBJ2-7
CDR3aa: SVGLAGEQY

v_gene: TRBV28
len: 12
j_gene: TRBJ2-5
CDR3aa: ATDRGVRQETQY

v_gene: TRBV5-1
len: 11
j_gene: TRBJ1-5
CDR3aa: ASSPGGNQPQH

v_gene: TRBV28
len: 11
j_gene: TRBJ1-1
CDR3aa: ATQGGGNTEAF

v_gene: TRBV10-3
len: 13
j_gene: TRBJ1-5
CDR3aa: AISERNGLSKPQH

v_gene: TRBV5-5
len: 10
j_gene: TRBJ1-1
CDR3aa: ASSYDGQPGG

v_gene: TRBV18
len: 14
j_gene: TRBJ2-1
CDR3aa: ASSPGPPGRGNEQF

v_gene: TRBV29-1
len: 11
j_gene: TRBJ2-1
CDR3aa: SVEPGPYNEQF

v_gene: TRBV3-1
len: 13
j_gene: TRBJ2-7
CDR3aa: ASSLRRGDIGEQY

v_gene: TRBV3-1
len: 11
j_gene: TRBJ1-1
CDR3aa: ASSQSPQPEAF

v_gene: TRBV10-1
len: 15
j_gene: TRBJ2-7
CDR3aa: ASSETDRAQDYGEQY

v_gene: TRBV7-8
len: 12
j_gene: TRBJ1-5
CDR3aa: ASSLDRPNQPQH

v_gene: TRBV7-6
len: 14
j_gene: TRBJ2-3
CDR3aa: ASSLVYDPSTDTQY

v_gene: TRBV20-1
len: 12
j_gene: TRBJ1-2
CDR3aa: SARDAREAKRYT

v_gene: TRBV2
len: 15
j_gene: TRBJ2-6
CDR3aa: ASSGDRYSSGANVLT

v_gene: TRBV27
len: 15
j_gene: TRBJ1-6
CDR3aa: ASSLLSTGGLVSPLH

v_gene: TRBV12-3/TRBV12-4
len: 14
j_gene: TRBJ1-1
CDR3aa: ASSFTGTGRNTEAF

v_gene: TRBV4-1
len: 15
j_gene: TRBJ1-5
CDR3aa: ASSQGQGANSNQPQH

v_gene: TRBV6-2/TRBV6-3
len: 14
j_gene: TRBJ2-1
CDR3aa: ASTSAQGARYNEQF

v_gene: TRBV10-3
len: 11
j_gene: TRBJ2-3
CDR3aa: AIRTGGEDTQY

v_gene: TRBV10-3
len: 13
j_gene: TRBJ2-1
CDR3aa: AIRGTSGRLDEQF

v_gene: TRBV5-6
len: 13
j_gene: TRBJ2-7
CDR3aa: ASSLEGHLSYEQY

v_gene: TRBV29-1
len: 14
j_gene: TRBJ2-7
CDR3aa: SVTGTSGSDHYEQY

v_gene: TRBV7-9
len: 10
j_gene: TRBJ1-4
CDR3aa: ASSSRKEKLF

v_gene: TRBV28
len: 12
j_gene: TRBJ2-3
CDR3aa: ASTTGVRTDTQY

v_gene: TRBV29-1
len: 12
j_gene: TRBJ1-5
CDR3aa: RIVRGYSNQPQH